Here is one T cell receptor beta chain with its context. The assay was immunoSEQ multiplex PCR, and TCRdb's table has in-frame clones only and misses some. This sample has 200,000 to 250,000 clones, with 84% found just once. This sample was taken from a study of blood T cell repertoires in COVID-19. After removal of 6 bases from V and 7 bases from J, the junction contained 7 bases not matched to a gene. CDR1 and CDR2 from the germline V gene are SQVTM and ANQGSEA. This CDR3 has 13 amino acids. The TCR sequence derives from a woman aged 40 to 50 who had recovered from COVID-19. V gene TRBV29-1 combines with J gene TRBJ1-5; 9 nucleotides align to TRBD1. Source material: PBMCs or T cells enriched from blood (not recorded which). The CDR3 reads CSVDTGGGQPQHF. In DNA form, the CDR3 reads TGCAGCGTGGACACAGGGGGCGGGCAGCCCCAGCATTTT.